This T cell receptor beta chain was recovered during a study of blood T cell repertoires in COVID-19. Study-wide context: Samples representing acute and convalescent COVID-19 were sourced from the United States, Italy and Spain. T cells, B-cell-depleted T cells, or PBMCs supplied cDNA or gDNA.

Here immunoSEQ multiplex PCR was the method, and the copy in TCRdb shows in-frame clones only, minus some. This sample carries 250,000 to 400,000 clones, about nine tenths of them seen once, and the ten largest clones take 2.9%. This clone showed up just a few times. This CDR3 comprises 17 residues. V lost 0 bases to trimming and J lost 3 bases; unmatched junction nucleotides: 5. The V gene's germline CDR1 is MGHRA and CDR2 YSYEKL. Sequenced sample: peripheral blood. The TCR comes from a woman aged 25 to 45 with COVID-19, enrolled during active disease. J is TRBJ2-2 and V is TRBV4-1; 9 nucleotides line up with TRBD2. DNA for the CDR3: TGCGCCAGCAGCCAAGATGGTCTAGCGGGGTACACCGGGGAGCTGTTTTTT. This sequence encodes CASSQDGLAGYTGELFF.